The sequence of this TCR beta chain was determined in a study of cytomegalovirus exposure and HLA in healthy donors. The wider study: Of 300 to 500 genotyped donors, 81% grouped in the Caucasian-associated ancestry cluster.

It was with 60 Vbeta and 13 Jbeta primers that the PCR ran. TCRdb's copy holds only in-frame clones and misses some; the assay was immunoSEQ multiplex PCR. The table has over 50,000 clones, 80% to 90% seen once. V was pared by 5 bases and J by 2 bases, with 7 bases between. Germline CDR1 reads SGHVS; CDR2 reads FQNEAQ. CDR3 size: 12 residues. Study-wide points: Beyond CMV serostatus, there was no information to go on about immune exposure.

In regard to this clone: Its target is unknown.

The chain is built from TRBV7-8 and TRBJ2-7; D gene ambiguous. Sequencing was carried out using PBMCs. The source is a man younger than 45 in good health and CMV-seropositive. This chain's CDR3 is CASSKKPYEQYF. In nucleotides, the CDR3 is TGTGCCAGCAGCAAAAAGCCCTACGAGCAGTACTTC.